The rows below give T cell receptor beta chains drawn from one sample of a study of OX40 agonist ivuxolimab in advanced cancers. Sequencing used immunoSEQ multiplex PCR; TCRdb keeps in-frame clones, though not all of them. In the table there are approximately 65,000 clones, around 90% of which are singletons. Material: CD4+ or CD8+ T cells sorted from blood, obtained in a trial of the OX40 agonist ivuxolimab. All receptors derive from an adult with an advanced solid tumor such as melanoma, head and neck, liver or kidney cancer. CDR3s include the opening cysteine and the closing phenylalanine or tryptophan. The order of the fields is J gene, V gene, clone size, D gene, CDR3 protein, CDR3 DNA. A D gene is named only where the DNA matches it firmly. Clone size is shown for a subset of rows, as once, few, many or a class of expanded clone.

j_call: TRBJ2-3
v_call: TRBV6-1
clone_size: NA
d_call: TRBD2
cdr3_aa: CASRRLAGEDTQYF
cdr3_nt: TGTGCCAGCAGAAGGCTAGCGGGGGAAGATACGCAGTATTTT

j_call: TRBJ1-4
v_call: TRBV23-1
clone_size: NA
d_call: NA
cdr3_aa: CASSHVCVGIRGEKEKLFF
cdr3_nt: TGCGCCAGCAGTCATGTTTGCGTGGGGATTCGGGGGGAAAAGGAAAAACTGTTTTTT

j_call: TRBJ1-1
v_call: TRBV18
clone_size: NA
d_call: NA
cdr3_aa: CASSQGQNTEAFF
cdr3_nt: TGTGCCAGCTCGCAAGGACAGAACACTGAAGCTTTCTTT

j_call: TRBJ1-1
v_call: TRBV27
clone_size: once
d_call: TRBD1
cdr3_aa: CASSQAGGAGTEAFF
cdr3_nt: TGTGCCAGCAGCCAAGCAGGGGGCGCCGGAACTGAAGCTTTCTTT

j_call: TRBJ2-2
v_call: TRBV5-8
clone_size: once
d_call: TRBD1
cdr3_aa: CASSRDRGLTGELFF
cdr3_nt: TGTGCCAGCAGCAGGGACAGGGGACTCACCGGGGAGCTGTTTTTT

j_call: TRBJ2-3
v_call: TRBV9
clone_size: NA
d_call: NA
cdr3_aa: CASSVSSVADTQYF
cdr3_nt: TGTGCCAGCAGCGTATCTAGCGTCGCAGATACGCAGTATTTT

j_call: TRBJ2-7
v_call: TRBV14
clone_size: NA
d_call: NA
cdr3_aa: CASSHQGWARKYF
cdr3_nt: TGTGCCAGCAGCCATCAGGGATGGGCAAGGAAGTACTTC

j_call: TRBJ1-1
v_call: TRBV9
clone_size: NA
d_call: NA
cdr3_aa: CASSVIQGMDTEAFF
cdr3_nt: TGTGCCAGCAGCGTAATTCAGGGCATGGACACTGAAGCTTTCTTT

j_call: TRBJ1-5
v_call: TRBV10-3
clone_size: NA
d_call: TRBD1
cdr3_aa: CAISESGRDRGGNQPQHF
cdr3_nt: TGTGCCATCAGTGAGTCGGGTCGCGACAGGGGTGGCAATCAGCCCCAGCATTTT

j_call: TRBJ1-1
v_call: TRBV6-5
clone_size: NA
d_call: TRBD1
cdr3_aa: CASSQPSGGRTEAFF
cdr3_nt: TGTGCCAGCAGCCAGCCATCAGGGGGCAGGACTGAAGCTTTCTTT

j_call: TRBJ2-5
v_call: TRBV6-1
clone_size: NA
d_call: NA
cdr3_aa: CASSEWQGQETQYF
cdr3_nt: TGTGCCAGCAGTGAATGGCAGGGACAAGAGACCCAGTACTTC

j_call: TRBJ1-4
v_call: TRBV18
clone_size: NA
d_call: NA
cdr3_aa: CASSPSRTATNEKLFF
cdr3_nt: TGTGCCAGCTCACCTAGTCGGACAGCAACTAATGAAAAACTGTTTTTT

j_call: TRBJ2-7
v_call: TRBV5-1
clone_size: once
d_call: TRBD1
cdr3_aa: CASSSGTGGGGYEQYF
cdr3_nt: TGCGCCAGCAGCTCGGGGACAGGGGGCGGGGGCTACGAGCAGTACTTC

j_call: TRBJ1-1
v_call: TRBV19
clone_size: few
d_call: NA
cdr3_aa: CASSILGINTEAFF
cdr3_nt: TGTGCCAGTAGTATCTTGGGGATAAACACTGAAGCTTTCTTT

j_call: TRBJ2-7
v_call: TRBV6-6
clone_size: NA
d_call: NA
cdr3_aa: CASSRTGRSYEQYF
cdr3_nt: TGTGCCAGCAGCCGAACGGGACGTTCCTACGAGCAGTACTTC

j_call: TRBJ2-7
v_call: TRBV29-1
clone_size: NA
d_call: TRBD1
cdr3_aa: CSVSRQGGTHYEQYF
cdr3_nt: TGCAGCGTTTCTCGACAGGGGGGCACTCACTACGAGCAGTACTTC

j_call: TRBJ1-4
v_call: TRBV6-1
clone_size: NA
d_call: NA
cdr3_aa: CASSPKGEAVKLFF
cdr3_nt: TGTGCCAGCAGTCCAAAAGGGGAGGCGGTAAAACTGTTTTTT

j_call: TRBJ1-5
v_call: TRBV6-1
clone_size: NA
d_call: NA
cdr3_aa: CASRVQIGSQPQHF
cdr3_nt: TGTGCCAGCAGGGTGCAGATTGGAAGTCAGCCCCAGCATTTT

j_call: TRBJ2-1
v_call: TRBV30
clone_size: NA
d_call: NA
cdr3_aa: CAWSSGGGNEQFF
cdr3_nt: TGTGCCTGGAGTTCCGGAGGGGGGAATGAGCAGTTCTTC

j_call: TRBJ2-7
v_call: TRBV5-1
clone_size: once
d_call: TRBD1
cdr3_aa: CASSPGTGVGGSYEQYF
cdr3_nt: TGCGCCAGCAGCCCTGGGACAGGGGTCGGTGGCTCCTACGAGCAGTACTTC

j_call: TRBJ2-1
v_call: TRBV7-9
clone_size: NA
d_call: TRBD2
cdr3_aa: CASSLGASGYLEQFF
cdr3_nt: TGTGCCAGCAGCTTAGGGGCTAGCGGGTATCTTGAGCAGTTCTTC

j_call: TRBJ2-2
v_call: TRBV19
clone_size: NA
d_call: NA
cdr3_aa: CASTLTWRDTGELFF
cdr3_nt: TGTGCCAGTACCCTAACATGGCGGGACACCGGGGAGCTGTTTTTT

j_call: TRBJ2-7
v_call: TRBV15
clone_size: NA
d_call: TRBD1
cdr3_aa: CATSRNRDSSYEQYF
cdr3_nt: TGTGCCACCAGCAGAAACCGGGACAGTTCCTACGAGCAGTACTTC

j_call: TRBJ1-1
v_call: TRBV6-5
clone_size: NA
d_call: NA
cdr3_aa: CASSPGGPDTEAFF
cdr3_nt: TGTGCCAGCAGTCCGGGCGGACCTGACACTGAAGCTTTCTTT

j_call: TRBJ1-6
v_call: TRBV30
clone_size: NA
d_call: TRBD1
cdr3_aa: CAWSVTAGTVNSPLHF
cdr3_nt: TGTGCCTGGAGTGTAACTGCCGGGACAGTTAATTCACCCCTCCACTTT

j_call: TRBJ2-1
v_call: TRBV7-9
clone_size: NA
d_call: NA
cdr3_aa: CASSLAGGDNEQFF
cdr3_nt: TGTGCCAGCAGCTTAGCGGGGGGAGACAATGAGCAGTTCTTC

j_call: TRBJ2-1
v_call: TRBV6-4
clone_size: NA
d_call: TRBD2
cdr3_aa: CASSASGASSYNEQFF
cdr3_nt: TGTGCCAGCAGTGCTAGCGGGGCTAGCTCCTACAATGAGCAGTTCTTC

j_call: TRBJ2-2
v_call: TRBV10-2
clone_size: NA
d_call: TRBD2
cdr3_aa: CASRVGLAGNTGELFF
cdr3_nt: TGCGCCAGCAGAGTTGGACTAGCGGGGAACACCGGGGAGCTGTTTTTT

j_call: TRBJ1-1
v_call: TRBV29-1
clone_size: NA
d_call: TRBD1
cdr3_aa: CSVEGGANTEAFF
cdr3_nt: TGCAGCGTCGAAGGGGGCGCGAACACTGAAGCTTTCTTT

j_call: TRBJ2-3
v_call: TRBV11-2
clone_size: NA
d_call: TRBD2
cdr3_aa: CASSLEFSGLRDTQYF
cdr3_nt: TGTGCCAGCAGCTTAGAATTTAGCGGGCTCCGGGATACGCAGTATTTT

j_call: TRBJ2-1
v_call: TRBV21-1
clone_size: NA
d_call: NA
cdr3_aa: CASSKERTEDYNEQFF
cdr3_nt: TGTGCCAGCAGCAAAGAGAGAACAGAGGATTACAATGAGCAGTTCTTC

j_call: TRBJ1-4
v_call: TRBV21-1
clone_size: NA
d_call: NA
cdr3_aa: CASSWDRVEKLFF
cdr3_nt: TGTGCCAGCAGCTGGGACAGGGTTGAAAAACTGTTTTTT

j_call: TRBJ1-1
v_call: TRBV6-1
clone_size: NA
d_call: NA
cdr3_aa: CASSSGGTEAFF
cdr3_nt: TGTGCCAGCAGTTCGGGGGGAACTGAAGCTTTCTTT

j_call: TRBJ1-3
v_call: TRBV28
clone_size: few
d_call: TRBD1
cdr3_aa: CASAGGTGNTIYF
cdr3_nt: TGTGCCAGCGCAGGGGGCACCGGAAACACCATATATTTT

j_call: TRBJ1-1
v_call: TRBV6-4
clone_size: once
d_call: NA
cdr3_aa: CASSVEGGTEAFF
cdr3_nt: TGTGCCAGCAGTGTAGAAGGGGGTACTGAAGCTTTCTTT

j_call: TRBJ2-6
v_call: TRBV30
clone_size: NA
d_call: TRBD1
cdr3_aa: CAQGGGTSGANVLTF
cdr3_nt: TGTGCCCAAGGGGGCGGAACCTCTGGGGCCAACGTCCTGACTTTC

j_call: TRBJ2-6
v_call: TRBV14
clone_size: NA
d_call: NA
cdr3_aa: CASSQGTGANVLTF
cdr3_nt: TGTGCCAGCAGCCAGGGAACTGGGGCCAACGTCCTGACTTTC

j_call: TRBJ2-7
v_call: TRBV6-5
clone_size: NA
d_call: TRBD1
cdr3_aa: CASESGQSYEQYF
cdr3_nt: TGTGCCAGCGAGTCGGGACAGTCCTACGAGCAGTACTTC

j_call: TRBJ2-2
v_call: TRBV6-5
clone_size: NA
d_call: NA
cdr3_aa: CASSYSSLGSGELFF
cdr3_nt: TGTGCCAGCAGTTACTCGAGTTTGGGTTCCGGGGAGCTGTTTTTT

j_call: TRBJ2-3
v_call: TRBV6-6
clone_size: NA
d_call: NA
cdr3_aa: CASRTRPDTQYF
cdr3_nt: TGTGCCAGCAGGACGCGACCAGATACGCAGTATTTT

j_call: TRBJ1-5
v_call: TRBV2
clone_size: NA
d_call: TRBD1
cdr3_aa: CASREGAGGNQPQHF
cdr3_nt: TGTGCCAGCAGGGAGGGGGCAGGGGGCAATCAGCCCCAGCATTTT

j_call: TRBJ2-4
v_call: TRBV2
clone_size: NA
d_call: TRBD1
cdr3_aa: CASSVHRGTSANIQYF
cdr3_nt: TGTGCCAGCAGTGTCCACAGGGGGACCTCCGCAAACATTCAGTACTTC

j_call: TRBJ2-3
v_call: TRBV30
clone_size: NA
d_call: TRBD2
cdr3_aa: CAWSALGGGVGDTQYF
cdr3_nt: TGTGCCTGGAGTGCCCTGGGCGGGGGGGTAGGAGATACGCAGTATTTT

j_call: TRBJ2-3
v_call: TRBV15
clone_size: once
d_call: NA
cdr3_aa: CATSRDLMGVTDTQYF
cdr3_nt: TGTGCCACCAGCAGAGATCTGATGGGAGTAACAGATACGCAGTATTTT

j_call: TRBJ1-1
v_call: TRBV5-4
clone_size: NA
d_call: NA
cdr3_aa: CASSSREELHTEAFF
cdr3_nt: TGTGCCAGCAGCTCCAGGGAGGAACTACACACTGAAGCTTTCTTT

j_call: TRBJ1-1
v_call: TRBV5-1
clone_size: once
d_call: NA
cdr3_aa: CASSLTNTEAFF
cdr3_nt: TGCGCCAGCAGCCTCACAAACACTGAAGCTTTCTTT

j_call: TRBJ2-5
v_call: TRBV5-1
clone_size: once
d_call: NA
cdr3_aa: CASSEQETQYF
cdr3_nt: TGCGCCAGCAGCGAACAAGAGACCCAGTACTTC

j_call: TRBJ2-3
v_call: TRBV19
clone_size: NA
d_call: NA
cdr3_aa: CASSPLAPGATDTQYF
cdr3_nt: TGTGCCAGTAGTCCTCTGGCCCCCGGGGCCACAGATACGCAGTATTTT

j_call: TRBJ1-2
v_call: TRBV7-3
clone_size: once
d_call: NA
cdr3_aa: CASSEQGFYGYTF
cdr3_nt: TGTGCCAGCAGCGAACAGGGATTCTATGGCTACACCTTC

j_call: TRBJ2-3
v_call: TRBV18
clone_size: NA
d_call: NA
cdr3_aa: CASSPQSSGSPDTQYF
cdr3_nt: TGTGCCAGCTCACCCCAAAGTTCGGGCAGTCCTGATACGCAGTATTTT

j_call: TRBJ2-7
v_call: TRBV5-4
clone_size: NA
d_call: NA
cdr3_aa: CASSTGQKQYF
cdr3_nt: TGTGCCAGCAGCACCGGACAGAAGCAGTACTTC

j_call: TRBJ1-5
v_call: TRBV5-1
clone_size: NA
d_call: NA
cdr3_aa: CASSLGGRDQPQHF
cdr3_nt: TGCGCCAGCAGCTTGGGGGGCCGGGATCAGCCCCAGCATTTT

j_call: TRBJ1-6
v_call: TRBV7-6
clone_size: NA
d_call: NA
cdr3_aa: CASSLSPGSYNSPLHF
cdr3_nt: TGTGCCAGCAGCTTATCCCCGGGTTCCTATAATTCACCCCTCCACTTT

j_call: TRBJ2-7
v_call: TRBV18
clone_size: NA
d_call: NA
cdr3_aa: CASSPPVVGEQYF
cdr3_nt: TGTGCCAGCTCACCACCGGTAGTGGGGGAGCAGTACTTC